The clone carrying this TCR beta chain was picked up many times. CDR1 SGDLS and CDR2 YYNGEE come from the germline V gene. There are 15 residues in the CDR3. J gave up 5 bases and V 0 bases, and 4 bases lay outside the gene matches. TCR beta VDJ and CDR3 were profiled, and genomic DNA was the template. One entry per CDR3 protein, called by TCRdb with MiXCR from the reads. The table lists 150,000 to 200,000 distinct CDR3 sequences, about three fifths of them singletons. This sample was taken from a study of CD8+CD57+ T cells in acquired aplastic anemia. The TCR comes from a human donor with severe aplastic anemia or a healthy control (not recorded which). This chain uses TRBV9 with TRBJ2-5; 10 bases agree with TRBD2. Sequences were obtained from sorted CD4+, CD8+, or CD8+CD57+ T cells (not recorded which) from PBMCs. The CDR3 reads CASSVGSGGAETQYF. The CDR3 DNA follows: TGTGCCAGCAGCGTAGGGAGCGGGGGGGCGGAGACCCAGTACTTC.